Presented here are 22 T cell receptor beta chains from one specimen sequenced in a study of T cells after yellow fever vaccination. A single record per CDR3 protein comes from TCRdb applying MiXCR to the 5' RACE reads. The profile covers around 310,000 distinct CDR3 sequences, with almost 4% appearing a single time and 20% to 25% taken by the ten largest. The sequencing used PBMCs, collected 5 days after the yellow fever booster vaccination. The receptor set was obtained from a man aged 18 to 30 who received the YFV17D yellow fever vaccine.

The rearrangement uses TRBV14 and TRBJ2-1; D is unclear. The CDR3 runs to 15 residues. V was cut by 1 base and J by 4 bases, with 11 bases left in between. Germline CDR1 is SGHDN and CDR2 is FVKESK. CDR3 sequence reads: CASSQGGSVYNEQFF. In DNA, the CDR3 is TGTGCCAGCAGCCAAGGGGGATCTGTATACAATGAGCAGTTCTTC.

This clonotype was detected ten times or more. The gene calls are TRBV27 and TRBJ2-6; D gene uncertain. The CDR3 loop spans 17 amino acids. Germline V gene data show CDR1 as MNHEY and CDR2 as SMNVEV (reference sequence). Trimming cost V 7 bases and J 2 bases, with 18 bases left between them. The CDR3 DNA sequence: TGTGCCAGCACCCCTTTAACCGGCTGGACTGGGGCCAACGTCCTGACTTTC. Amino acid sequence: CASTPLTGWTGANVLTF.

The CDR3: CASSIDRAEQYV. The DNA for the CDR3 is TGTGCCAGCAGTATCGACAGGGCCGAGCAGTACGTC. The rearrangement uses TRBV28 and TRBJ2-7, with TRBD1 matching over 7 bases. The length of the CDR3 is 12 residues. Trimming cost V 5 bases and J 6 bases; bases outside gene matches: 4. Germline assignment: CDR1 MDHEN and CDR2 SYDVKM.

This clonotype turned up a few times. The chain has TRBV20-1 and TRBJ2-5; TRBD2 matches at 12 bases. The CDR3 length is 17 residues. The J segment lost 7 bases and the V segment lost 2 bases, leaving 14 bases of the junction unmatched. Germline V gene sequence: CDR1 DFQATT, CDR2 SNEGSKA (reference sequence). The CDR3 reads CSARPPRTSGISGTQYF. The CDR3, as DNA: TGCAGTGCTAGACCACCCAGGACTAGCGGGATATCAGGGACCCAGTACTTC.

This clonotype was observed a handful of times. The J gene is TRBJ2-3, the V gene TRBV4-1; perhaps TRBD2 as D (6 bases). The V end was cut by 0 bases, the J end by 4 bases, with 17 bases between. CDR1 is MGHRA, CDR2 YSYEKL, per germline. This CDR3 is 17 amino acids long. The CDR3 DNA sequence: TGCGCCAGCAGCCAAGAAGGAGGACGGGGGTTGGCAGATACGCAGTATTTT. Translating gives CASSQEGGRGLADTQYF.

Many counts were recorded for this clonotype. The CDR3 loop is CSALSDSTYNEQFF. The CDR3 DNA is TGCAGCGCCCTCTCGGACAGTACCTACAATGAGCAGTTCTTC. The V and J genes are TRBV29-1 and TRBJ2-1; possibly TRBD1 for D (6 bases). Germline loops: CDR1 SQVTM, CDR2 ANQGSEA. This CDR3 has 14 amino acids. Trimming shortened V by 7 bases and J by 2 bases, and 15 bases separated the two germline ends.

V usage is TRBV12-3 or TRBV12-4 and J usage is TRBJ1-1; D is unclear. V was trimmed by 3 bases and J by 4 bases, leaving 9 bases between them. This CDR3 has 13 amino acids. The CDR3 nucleotides read TGTGCCAGCAGTTTCGGCAAGGCCACTGAAGCTTTCTTT. Its translation: CASSFGKATEAFF.

This rearrangement joins TRBV10-3 to TRBJ2-1; 9 positions match TRBD1. The CDR3 runs 15 residues. Germline loops: CDR1 ENHRY, CDR2 SYGVKD. V was pared by 10 bases and J by 10 bases, with 17 bases of the junction left unmatched. CDR3 in amino acids: CATRPGQGIETEQFF. The CDR3 DNA reads TGTGCCACAAGACCGGGACAGGGAATTGAGACCGAGCAGTTCTTC.

This clonotype has more than one count but fewer than ten. The chain employs TRBV5-1 and TRBJ1-1; TRBD1 matches 8 bases. There are 16 residues in the CDR3. CDR1 is SGHRS, CDR2 YFSETQ, per germline. V gave up 2 bases and J gave up 7 bases; unmatched junction bases: 13. Written as DNA, the CDR3 is TGCGCCAGCAGCTTAGGGGGAACAGGGGGTAGTTTTGAAGCTTTCTTT. Translated: CASSLGGTGGSFEAFF.

The V call is TRBV4-1, the J call TRBJ2-5; the D call may be TRBD1 or TRBD2 (5 bases each). Trimming cost V 1 base and J 2 bases, with 11 bases left between them. The CDR3 consists of 15 residues. The V gene's germline CDR1 is MGHRA and CDR2 YSYEKL. The CDR3 DNA reads as TGCGCCAGCAGCCAAGGACGGAGGACACAAGAGACCCAGTACTTC. Its translation is CASSQGRRTQETQYF.

The gene calls are TRBV7-2 and TRBJ2-1, with D possibly TRBD1 on 6 matching bases. Trimming took off 0 bases at V and 11 bases at J, with 8 bases between the two ends. Germline lookup yields CDR1 SGHTA and CDR2 FQGNSA. The CDR3 is made up of 12 amino acids. CDR3 coding DNA: TGTGCCAGCAGCTTAGCGCAGGGGAAGCAGTTCTTC. It yields the protein CASSLAQGKQFF.

This clonotype has at least ten counts. The chain employs TRBV5-1 and TRBJ2-1, with a tentative D call TRBD2 (6 bases). The germline CDR1 and CDR2 sequences are SGHRS and YFSETQ. V was shortened by 0 bases and J by 7 bases, with 11 bases between the two germline ends. The CDR3 runs to 14 residues. CDR3 sequence reads: CASSLAAGRNEQFF. The CDR3 DNA sequence: TGCGCCAGCAGCTTGGCGGCGGGGAGGAATGAGCAGTTCTTC. Looking up the rest from reference TRBV5-1 and TRBJ2-1 gives the full variable domain: KAGVTQTPRYLIKTRGQQVTLSCSPISGHRSVSWYQQTPGQGLQFLFEYFSETQRNKGNFPGRFSGRQFSNSRSEMNVSTLELGDSALYLCASSLAAGRNEQFFGPGTRLTVL.

The sample holds a few counts of this clonotype. CDR3 nucleotides: TGTGCCAGCAGCCCTAGTGGGGGGTTGTCCTACAATGAGCAGTTCTTC. It is translated as CASSPSGGLSYNEQFF. The chain employs TRBV13 and TRBJ2-1; a possible D gene is TRBD2 (6 bases). Per the germline V gene, CDR1 is PRHDT and CDR2 is FYEKMQ (reference sequence). This CDR3 has 16 amino acids. V lost 5 bases and J lost 1, with 15 bases in between. The full variable domain, its missing parts supplied by reference TRBV13 and TRBJ2-1, is AAGVIQSPRHLIKEKRETATLKCYPIPRHDTVYWYQQGPGQDPQFLISFYEKMQSDKGSIPDRFSAQQFSDYHSELNMSSLELGDSALYFCASSPSGGLSYNEQFFGPGTRLTVL.

This clonotype was seen repeatedly, ten times or more. The chain has TRBV12-3 or TRBV12-4 and TRBJ1-2; TRBD1 agrees at 7 bases. V shed 9 bases and J 4 bases; nucleotides not matched to a gene: 5. The CDR3 extends over 12 amino acids. The CDR3 spells CASSTGTYGYTF. The CDR3 DNA is TGTGCCAGTTCGACAGGGACCTATGGCTACACCTTC.

This clonotype was detected only a few times. The chain employs TRBV7-2 and TRBJ2-3, with 8 positions matching TRBD2. CDR1 and CDR2 from the germline V gene are SGHTA and FQGNSA. The CDR3 sequence is 16 residues long. The V gene end was trimmed by 5 bases and the J gene end by 2 bases; junction bases not matched to a gene: 9. The CDR3 region is CASSDGGDWDTDTQYF. Written as DNA, the CDR3 is TGTGCCAGCAGCGACGGGGGGGATTGGGACACAGATACGCAGTATTTT.

The V call is TRBV9, the J call TRBJ2-3; D is uncertain. The CDR3 runs to 13 residues. Germline-derived CDR1 and CDR2 are SGDLS and YYNGEE. The germline V and J ends were trimmed by 0 bases and 2 bases, with 4 bases remaining between them. The CDR3 loop reads CASSVDPTDTQYF. The CDR3 DNA sequence: TGTGCCAGCAGCGTAGACCCCACAGATACGCAGTATTTT. The variable domain in full, completed from reference TRBV9 and TRBJ2-3, reads DSGVTQTPKHLITATGQRVTLRCSPRSGDLSVYWYQQSLDQGLQFLIQYYNGEERAKGNILERFSAQQFPDLHSELNLSSLELGDSALYFCASSVDPTDTQYFGPGTRLTVL.

This clonotype was observed many times. The chain recombines TRBV19 with TRBJ1-1, with D possibly TRBD1 on 5 matching bases. The V gene lost 4 bases and the J gene lost 7 bases, with 10 bases spanning the gap. Germline V gives CDR1 LNHDA, CDR2 SQIVND (reference sequence). This CDR3 has 12 amino acids. DNA for the CDR3: TGTGCCAGTAGTAGGGTCCAGGGTGAAGCTTTCTTT. Encoded protein: CASSRVQGEAFF.

This rearrangement joins TRBV4-3 to TRBJ2-5, with D perhaps TRBD2 (6 bases). Germline-derived CDR1 and CDR2 are LGHNA and YSLEER. The CDR3 spans 17 residues. Trimming took off 0 bases at V and 5 bases at J, with 19 bases between the two ends. The CDR3 region has the DNA TGCGCCAGCAGCCAAGAAGTCGGTAGCGGCCCCTTTGAGACCCAGTACTTC. This translates into CASSQEVGSGPFETQYF.

The gene calls are TRBV9 and TRBJ1-2; D gene unclear. This CDR3 has 15 amino acids. Germline lookup yields CDR1 SGDLS and CDR2 YYNGEE. Trimming cost V 4 bases and J 2 bases, with 15 bases left between them. Here the CDR3 reads CASSPAHTGNYGYTF. The CDR3 nucleotides are TGTGCCAGCAGCCCAGCTCATACGGGGAACTATGGCTACACCTTC.

The chain combines TRBV5-1 with TRBJ2-3; D remains unclear. Germline V gives CDR1 SGHRS, CDR2 YFSETQ. The CDR3 contains 15 residues. The V end lost 3 bases, the J end lost 3 bases, and 14 bases lay between the germline ends. The CDR3 DNA reads TGCGCCAGCAGCTGGAATGGGCAGACAACAGATACGCAGTATTTT. Translated: CASSWNGQTTDTQYF.

This clonotype was recorded many times. The chain is built from TRBV7-2 and TRBJ2-4, with D maybe TRBD1 (5 bases). This CDR3 comprises 17 residues. Per the germline V gene, CDR1 is SGHTA and CDR2 is FQGNSA. V shed 2 bases and J shed 0 bases, with 14 bases lying between them. In DNA, the CDR3 is TGTGCCAGCAGCTTACGTTTGGGGCTTCTAGCCAAAAACATTCAGTACTTC. Its protein product is CASSLRLGLLAKNIQYF.

The sample holds a few counts of this clonotype. CDR3 DNA: TGCAGTGCTAGAGATGGAAGGGCAAAAACTGGAAACACCATATATTTT. Protein product: CSARDGRAKTGNTIYF. This chain links TRBV20-1 with TRBJ1-3; no definite D call. Germline lookup yields CDR1 DFQATT and CDR2 SNEGSKA (reference sequence). The CDR3 is 16 residues long. Trimming left V 0 bases short and J 2 bases short, with 14 bases between.